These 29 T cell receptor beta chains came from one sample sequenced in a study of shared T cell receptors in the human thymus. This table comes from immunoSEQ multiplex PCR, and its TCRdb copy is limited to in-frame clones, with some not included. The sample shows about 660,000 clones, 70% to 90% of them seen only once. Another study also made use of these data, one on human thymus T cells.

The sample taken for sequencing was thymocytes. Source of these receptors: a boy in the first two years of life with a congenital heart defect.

In DNA, the CDR3 is TGTGCCAGCAGCTTGGGAGGGGGCTACGAGCAGTACTTC. Translation gives CASSLGGGYEQYF. This chain connects TRBV7-8 to TRBJ2-7, with a possible D match to TRBD2 (7 bases). Trimming removed 3 bases from V and 3 bases from J, with 9 bases in between. Germline V gene sequence: CDR1 SGHVS, CDR2 FQNEAQ. This CDR3 region has 13 residues.

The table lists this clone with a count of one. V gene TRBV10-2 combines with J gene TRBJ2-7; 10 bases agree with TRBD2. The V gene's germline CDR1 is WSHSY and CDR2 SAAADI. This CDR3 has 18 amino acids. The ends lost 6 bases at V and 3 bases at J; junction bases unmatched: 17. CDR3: CASSRLAGPGGDGYEQYF. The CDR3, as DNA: TGCGCCAGCAGCCGACTAGCGGGCCCAGGTGGAGACGGCTACGAGCAGTACTTC.

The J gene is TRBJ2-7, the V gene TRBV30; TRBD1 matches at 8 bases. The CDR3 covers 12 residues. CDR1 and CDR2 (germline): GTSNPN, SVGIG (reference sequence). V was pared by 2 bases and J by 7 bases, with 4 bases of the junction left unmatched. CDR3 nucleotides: TGTGCCTGGAGTTCAGGGGGCAGGGAGCAGTACTTC. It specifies CAWSSGGREQYF.

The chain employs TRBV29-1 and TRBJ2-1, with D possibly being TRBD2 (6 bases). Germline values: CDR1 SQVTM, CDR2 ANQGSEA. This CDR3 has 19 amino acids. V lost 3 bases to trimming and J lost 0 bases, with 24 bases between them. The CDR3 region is CSVEMGLAPARSSYNEQFF. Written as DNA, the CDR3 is TGCAGCGTTGAGATGGGGCTAGCGCCTGCCCGAAGCTCCTACAATGAGCAGTTCTTC.

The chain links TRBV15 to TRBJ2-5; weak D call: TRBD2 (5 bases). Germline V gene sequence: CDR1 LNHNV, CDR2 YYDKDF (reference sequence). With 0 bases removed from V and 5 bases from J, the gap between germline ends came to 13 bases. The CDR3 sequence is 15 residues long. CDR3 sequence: CATSRDVRGGETQYF. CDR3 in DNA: TGTGCCACCAGCAGAGATGTTCGGGGTGGGGAGACCCAGTACTTC. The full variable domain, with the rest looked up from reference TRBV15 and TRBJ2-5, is DAMVIQNPRYQVTQFGKPVTLSCSQTLNHNVMYWYQQKSSQAPKLLFHYYDKDFNNEADTPDNFQSRRPNTSFCFLDIRSPGLGDTAMYLCATSRDVRGGETQYFGPGTRLLVL.

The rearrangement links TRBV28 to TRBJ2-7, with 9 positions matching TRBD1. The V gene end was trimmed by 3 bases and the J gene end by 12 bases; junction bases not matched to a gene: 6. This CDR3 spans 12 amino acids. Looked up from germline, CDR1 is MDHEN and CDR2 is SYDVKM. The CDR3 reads CASSLGQGGPYF. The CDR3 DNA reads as TGTGCCAGCAGTTTGGGACAGGGAGGACCGTACTTC.

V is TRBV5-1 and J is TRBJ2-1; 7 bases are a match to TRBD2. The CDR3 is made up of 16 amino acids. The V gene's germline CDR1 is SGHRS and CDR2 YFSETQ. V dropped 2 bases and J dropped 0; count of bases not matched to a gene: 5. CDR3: CASSLPSGSSYNEQFF. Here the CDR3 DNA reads TGCGCCAGCAGCTTACCTAGCGGTAGCTCCTACAATGAGCAGTTCTTC.

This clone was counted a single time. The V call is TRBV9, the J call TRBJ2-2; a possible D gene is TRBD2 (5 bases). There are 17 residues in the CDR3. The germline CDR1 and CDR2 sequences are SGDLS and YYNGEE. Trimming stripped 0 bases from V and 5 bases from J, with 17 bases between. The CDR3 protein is CASSVGPAENYTGELFF. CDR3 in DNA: TGTGCCAGCAGCGTAGGGCCAGCGGAGAATTATACCGGGGAGCTGTTTTTT.

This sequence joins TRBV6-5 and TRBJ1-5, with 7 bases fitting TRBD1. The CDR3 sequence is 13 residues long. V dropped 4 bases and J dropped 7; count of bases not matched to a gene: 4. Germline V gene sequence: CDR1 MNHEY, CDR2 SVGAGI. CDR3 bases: TGTGCCAGCAGTTCAGGGGGTTGGCAGCCCCAGCATTTT. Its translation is CASSSGGWQPQHF.

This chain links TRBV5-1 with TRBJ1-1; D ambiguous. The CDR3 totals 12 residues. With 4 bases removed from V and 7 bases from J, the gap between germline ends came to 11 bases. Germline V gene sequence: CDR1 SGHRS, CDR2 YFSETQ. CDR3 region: CASSPREGEAFF. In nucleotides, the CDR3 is TGCGCCAGCAGCCCTCGGGAGGGTGAAGCTTTCTTT.

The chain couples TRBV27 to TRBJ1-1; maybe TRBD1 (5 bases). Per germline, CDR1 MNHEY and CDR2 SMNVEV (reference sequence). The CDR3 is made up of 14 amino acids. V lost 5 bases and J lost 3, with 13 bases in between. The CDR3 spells CASSHRDSYTEAFF. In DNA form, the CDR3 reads TGTGCCAGCAGTCACCGGGACTCCTACACTGAAGCTTTCTTT.

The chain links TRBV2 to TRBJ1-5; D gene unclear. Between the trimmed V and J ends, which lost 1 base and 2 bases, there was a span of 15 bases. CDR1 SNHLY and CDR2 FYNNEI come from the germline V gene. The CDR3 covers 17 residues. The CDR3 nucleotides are TGTGCCAGCAGTGAAGTTAAGTTCCGGAGGGGCAATCAGCCCCAGCATTTT. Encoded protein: CASSEVKFRRGNQPQHF.

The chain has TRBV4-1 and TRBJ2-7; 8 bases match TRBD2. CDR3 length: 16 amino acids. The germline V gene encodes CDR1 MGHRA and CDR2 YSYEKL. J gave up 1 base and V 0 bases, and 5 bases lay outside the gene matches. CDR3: CASSQETGGRSYEQYF. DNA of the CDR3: TGCGCCAGCAGCCAAGAAACGGGAGGGAGGTCCTACGAGCAGTACTTC.

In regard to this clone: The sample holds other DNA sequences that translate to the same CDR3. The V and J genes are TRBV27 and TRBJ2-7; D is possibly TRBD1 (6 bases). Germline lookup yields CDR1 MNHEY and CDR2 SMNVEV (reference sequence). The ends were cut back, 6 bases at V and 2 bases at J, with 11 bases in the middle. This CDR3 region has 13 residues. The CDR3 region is CASSPDRAYEQYF. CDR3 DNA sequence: TGTGCCAGCAGCCCGGACAGAGCCTACGAGCAGTACTTC.

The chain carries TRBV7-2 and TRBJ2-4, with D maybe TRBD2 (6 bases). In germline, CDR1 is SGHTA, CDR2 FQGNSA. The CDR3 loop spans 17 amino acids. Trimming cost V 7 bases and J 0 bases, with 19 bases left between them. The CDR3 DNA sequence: TGTGCCAGCAACGGCTGTGGCGGGACTGTAGCCAAAAACATTCAGTACTTC. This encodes CASNGCGGTVAKNIQYF.

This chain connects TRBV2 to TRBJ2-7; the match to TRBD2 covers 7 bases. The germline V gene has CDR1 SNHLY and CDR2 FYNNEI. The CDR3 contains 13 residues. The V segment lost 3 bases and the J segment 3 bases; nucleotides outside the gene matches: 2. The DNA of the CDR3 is TGTGCCAGCAGTGAGGCTAGCGGCTACGAGCAGTACTTC. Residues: CASSEASGYEQYF.

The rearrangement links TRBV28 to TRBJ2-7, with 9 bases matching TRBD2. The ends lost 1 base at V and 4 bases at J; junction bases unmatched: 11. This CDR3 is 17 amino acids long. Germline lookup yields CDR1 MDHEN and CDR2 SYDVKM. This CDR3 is CASSLSASGAWGYEQYF. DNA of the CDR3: TGTGCCAGCAGTTTATCGGCTAGCGGGGCCTGGGGGTACGAGCAGTACTTC.

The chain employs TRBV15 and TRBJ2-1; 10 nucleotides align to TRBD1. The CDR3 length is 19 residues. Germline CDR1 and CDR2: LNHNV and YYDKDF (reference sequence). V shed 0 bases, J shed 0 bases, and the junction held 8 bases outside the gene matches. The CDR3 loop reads CATSREGTGAFSSYNEQFF. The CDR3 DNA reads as TGTGCCACCAGCAGAGAGGGGACAGGGGCCTTTAGCTCCTACAATGAGCAGTTCTTC.

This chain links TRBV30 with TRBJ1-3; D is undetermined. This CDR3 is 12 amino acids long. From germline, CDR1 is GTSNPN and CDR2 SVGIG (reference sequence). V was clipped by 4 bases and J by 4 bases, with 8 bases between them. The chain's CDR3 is CAWNSRGNTIYF. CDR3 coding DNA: TGTGCCTGGAACAGTCGGGGAAACACCATATATTTT.

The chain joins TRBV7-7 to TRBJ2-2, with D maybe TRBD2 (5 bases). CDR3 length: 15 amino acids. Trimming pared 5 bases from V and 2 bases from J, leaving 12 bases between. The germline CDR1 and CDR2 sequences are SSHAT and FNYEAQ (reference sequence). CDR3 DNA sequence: TGTGCCAGCAGCACCGGACTCCTAAACACCGGGGAGCTGTTTTTT. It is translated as CASSTGLLNTGELFF. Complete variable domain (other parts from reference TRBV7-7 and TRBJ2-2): GAGVSQSPRYKVTKRGQDVTLRCDPISSHATLYWYQQALGQGPEFLTYFNYEAQPDKSGLPSDRFSAERPEGSISTLTIQRTEQRDSAMYRCASSTGLLNTGELFFGEGSRLTVL.

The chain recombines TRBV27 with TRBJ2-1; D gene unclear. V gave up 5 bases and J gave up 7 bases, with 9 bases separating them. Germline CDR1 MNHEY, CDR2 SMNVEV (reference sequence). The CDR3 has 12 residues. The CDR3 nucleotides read TGTGCCAGCAGTCCAGAAAATAATGAGCAGTTCTTC. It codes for CASSPENNEQFF.

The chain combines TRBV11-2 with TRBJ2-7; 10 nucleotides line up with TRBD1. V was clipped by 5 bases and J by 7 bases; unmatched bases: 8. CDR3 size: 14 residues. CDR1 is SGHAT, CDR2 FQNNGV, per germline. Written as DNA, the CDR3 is TGTGCCAGCAGCGGAACCGGACAGGGGGGGGAGCAGTACTTC. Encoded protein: CASSGTGQGGEQYF.

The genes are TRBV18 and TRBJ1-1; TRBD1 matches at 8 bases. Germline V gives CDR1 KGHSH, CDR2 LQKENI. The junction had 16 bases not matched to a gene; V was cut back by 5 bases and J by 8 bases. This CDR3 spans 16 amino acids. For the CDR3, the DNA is TGTGCCAGCTCATGCCTGACGGTCCAGGGGGCATGGGAAGCTTTCTTT. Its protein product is CASSCLTVQGAWEAFF.

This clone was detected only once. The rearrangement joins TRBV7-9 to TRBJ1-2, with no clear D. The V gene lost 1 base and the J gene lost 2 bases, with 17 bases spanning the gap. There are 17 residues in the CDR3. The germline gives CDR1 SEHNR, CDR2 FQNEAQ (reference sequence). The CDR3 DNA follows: TGTGCCAGCAGCTTAGGTAAACAGCCCGAAGTGAACTATGGCTACACCTTC. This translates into CASSLGKQPEVNYGYTF.

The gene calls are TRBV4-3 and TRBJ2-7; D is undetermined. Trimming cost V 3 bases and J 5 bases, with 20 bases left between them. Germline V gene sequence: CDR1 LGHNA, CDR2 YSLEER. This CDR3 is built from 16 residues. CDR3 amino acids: CASSHSWVQKEHEQYF. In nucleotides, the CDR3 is TGCGCCAGCAGCCACTCATGGGTACAGAAGGAACACGAGCAGTACTTC.

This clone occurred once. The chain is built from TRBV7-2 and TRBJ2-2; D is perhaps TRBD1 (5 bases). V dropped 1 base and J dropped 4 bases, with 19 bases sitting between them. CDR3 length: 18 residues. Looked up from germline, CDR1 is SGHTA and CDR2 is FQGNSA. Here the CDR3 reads CASSLEGRQGPTTGELFF. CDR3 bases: TGTGCCAGCAGCTTAGAGGGTCGGCAGGGCCCGACCACCGGGGAGCTGTTTTTT.

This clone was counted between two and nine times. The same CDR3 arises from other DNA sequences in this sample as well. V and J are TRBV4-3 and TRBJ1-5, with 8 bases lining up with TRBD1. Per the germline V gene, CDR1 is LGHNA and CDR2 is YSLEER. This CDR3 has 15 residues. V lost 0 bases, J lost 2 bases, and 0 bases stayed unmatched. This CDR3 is CASSQEDRGNQPQHF. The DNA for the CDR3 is TGCGCCAGCAGCCAAGAGGACAGGGGCAATCAGCCCCAGCATTTT.

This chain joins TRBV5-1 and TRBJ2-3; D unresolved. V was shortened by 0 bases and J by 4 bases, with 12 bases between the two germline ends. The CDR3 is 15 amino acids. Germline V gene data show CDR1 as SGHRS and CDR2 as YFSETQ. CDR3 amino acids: CASSLEAGTADTQYF. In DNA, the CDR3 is TGCGCCAGCAGCTTGGAGGCAGGAACGGCAGATACGCAGTATTTT. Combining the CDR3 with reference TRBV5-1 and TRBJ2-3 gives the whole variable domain KAGVTQTPRYLIKTRGQQVTLSCSPISGHRSVSWYQQTPGQGLQFLFEYFSETQRNKGNFPGRFSGRQFSNSRSEMNVSTLELGDSALYLCASSLEAGTADTQYFGPGTRLTVL.

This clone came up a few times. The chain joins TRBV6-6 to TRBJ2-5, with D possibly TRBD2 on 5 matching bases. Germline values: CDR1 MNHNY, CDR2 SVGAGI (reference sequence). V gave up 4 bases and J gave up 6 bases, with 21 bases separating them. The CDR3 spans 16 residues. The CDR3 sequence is CASSSTHPGREKTQYF. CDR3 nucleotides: TGTGCCAGCAGTTCAACCCACCCGGGTAGGGAGAAGACCCAGTACTTC.